The clone carrying this T cell receptor (beta chain) has a count of ten or more. The antigen is undetermined. This CDR3 contains 16 residues. Germline CDR1 LGHDT, CDR2 YNNKEL (reference sequence). Trimming cost V 4 bases and J 4 bases; bases outside gene matches: 10. The sample is drawn from a study of CD8 T cells in ankylosing spondylitis. Study results and limitations: Reportedly, significant enrichment of disease-linked clones occurred in matched ankylosing spondylitis synovial fluid. A TCR beta motif made of about 8 highly homologous variants seemed typical of ankylosing spondylitis blood.

5'-RACE, quantitative and with molecular barcodes, yielded the TCR beta libraries. TCRdb redid the calling of the 5' RACE reads with MiXCR, one entry per CDR3 protein. Of approximately 250,000 distinct CDR3 sequences listed, about 10% were seen once; the top ten hold 2.6%. The rearrangement links TRBV3-1 to TRBJ2-3; 8 positions agree with TRBD2. Sequencing input: blood, either unsorted or a sorted T cell fraction (not recorded which). This clonotype was sampled from a male donor with ankylosing spondylitis or in good health (not recorded which). Written as DNA, the CDR3 is TGTGCCAGCAGCCGCCGTACGGGAGGGCTCCCAGATACGCAGTATTTT. It codes for CASSRRTGGLPDTQYF.